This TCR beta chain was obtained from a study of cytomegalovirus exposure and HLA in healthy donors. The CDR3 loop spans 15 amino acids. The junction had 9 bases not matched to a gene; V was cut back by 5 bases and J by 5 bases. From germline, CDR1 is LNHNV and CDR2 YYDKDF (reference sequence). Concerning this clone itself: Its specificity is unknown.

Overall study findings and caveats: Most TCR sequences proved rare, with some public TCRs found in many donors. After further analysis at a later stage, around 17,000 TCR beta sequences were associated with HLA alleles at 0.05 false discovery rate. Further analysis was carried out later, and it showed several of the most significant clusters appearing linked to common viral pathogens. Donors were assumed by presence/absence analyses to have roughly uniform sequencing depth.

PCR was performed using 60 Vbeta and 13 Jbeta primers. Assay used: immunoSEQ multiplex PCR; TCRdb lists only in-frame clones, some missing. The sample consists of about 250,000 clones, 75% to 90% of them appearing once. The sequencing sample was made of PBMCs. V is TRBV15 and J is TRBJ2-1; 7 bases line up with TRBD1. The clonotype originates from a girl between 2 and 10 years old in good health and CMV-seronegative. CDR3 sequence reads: CATSQQRDSNNEQFF. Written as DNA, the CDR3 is TGTGCCACCAGCCAACAACGGGACAGTAACAATGAGCAGTTCTTC.